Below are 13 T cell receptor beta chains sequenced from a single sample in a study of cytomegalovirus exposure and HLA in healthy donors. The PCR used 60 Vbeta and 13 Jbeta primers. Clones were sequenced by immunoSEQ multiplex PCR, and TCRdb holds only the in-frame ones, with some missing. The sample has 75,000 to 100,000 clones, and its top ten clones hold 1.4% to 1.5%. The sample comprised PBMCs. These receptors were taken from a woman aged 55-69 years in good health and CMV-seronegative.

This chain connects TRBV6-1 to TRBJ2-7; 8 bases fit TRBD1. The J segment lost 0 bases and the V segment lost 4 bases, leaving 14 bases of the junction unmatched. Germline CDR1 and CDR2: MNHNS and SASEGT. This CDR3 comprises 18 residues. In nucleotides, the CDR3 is TGTGCCAGCAGTGTGATTTTAATGGACAGGGCGAGCTCCTACGAGCAGTACTTC. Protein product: CASSVILMDRASSYEQYF.

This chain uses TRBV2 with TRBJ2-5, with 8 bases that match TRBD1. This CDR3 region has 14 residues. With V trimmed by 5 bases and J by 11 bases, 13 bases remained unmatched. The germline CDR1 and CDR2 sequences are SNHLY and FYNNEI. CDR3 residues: CASSPARGREEQYF. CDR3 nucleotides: TGTGCCAGCAGTCCCGCCAGGGGGCGCGAAGAGCAGTACTTC.

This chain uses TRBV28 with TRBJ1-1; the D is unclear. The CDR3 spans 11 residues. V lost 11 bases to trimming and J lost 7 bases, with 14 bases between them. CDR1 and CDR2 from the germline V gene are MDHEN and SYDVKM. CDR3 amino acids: CASSALLEAFF. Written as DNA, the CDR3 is TGTGCCTCCTCCGCGCTACTTGAAGCTTTCTTT.

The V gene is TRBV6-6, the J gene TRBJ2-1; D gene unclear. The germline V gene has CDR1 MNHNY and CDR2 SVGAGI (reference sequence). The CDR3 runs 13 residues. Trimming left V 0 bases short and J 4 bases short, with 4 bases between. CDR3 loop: CASSYSTYNEQFF. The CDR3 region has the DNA TGTGCCAGCAGTTACTCAACATACAATGAGCAGTTCTTC.

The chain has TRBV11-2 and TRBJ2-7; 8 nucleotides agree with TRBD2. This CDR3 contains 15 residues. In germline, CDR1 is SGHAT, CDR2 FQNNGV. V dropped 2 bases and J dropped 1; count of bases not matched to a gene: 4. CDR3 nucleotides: TGTGCCAGCAGCTTATCGGGGGGGTGGTCCTACGAGCAGTACTTC. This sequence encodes CASSLSGGWSYEQYF.

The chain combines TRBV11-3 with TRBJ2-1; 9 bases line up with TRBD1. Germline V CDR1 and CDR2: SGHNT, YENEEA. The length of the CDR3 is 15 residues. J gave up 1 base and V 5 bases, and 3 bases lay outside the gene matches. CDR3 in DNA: TGTGCCAGCAGCCCCGGGACAGGGTCCTACAATGAGCAGTTCTTC. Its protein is CASSPGTGSYNEQFF.

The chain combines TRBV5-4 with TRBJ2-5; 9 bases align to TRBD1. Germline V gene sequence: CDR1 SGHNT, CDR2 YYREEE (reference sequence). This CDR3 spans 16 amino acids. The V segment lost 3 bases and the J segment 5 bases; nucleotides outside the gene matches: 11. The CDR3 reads CASSSTPGQGGETQYF. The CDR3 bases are TGTGCCAGCAGCTCTACCCCGGGACAGGGCGGGGAGACCCAGTACTTC.

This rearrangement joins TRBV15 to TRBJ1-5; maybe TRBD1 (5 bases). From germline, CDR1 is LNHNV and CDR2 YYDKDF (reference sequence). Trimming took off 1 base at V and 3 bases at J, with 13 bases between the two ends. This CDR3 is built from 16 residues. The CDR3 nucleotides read TGTGCCACCAGCAGAGGCGGGACCCTTCTCAATCAGCCCCAGCATTTT. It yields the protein CATSRGGTLLNQPQHF. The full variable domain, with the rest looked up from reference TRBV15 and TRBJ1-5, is DAMVIQNPRYQVTQFGKPVTLSCSQTLNHNVMYWYQQKSSQAPKLLFHYYDKDFNNEADTPDNFQSRRPNTSFCFLDIRSPGLGDTAMYLCATSRGGTLLNQPQHFGDGTRLSIL.

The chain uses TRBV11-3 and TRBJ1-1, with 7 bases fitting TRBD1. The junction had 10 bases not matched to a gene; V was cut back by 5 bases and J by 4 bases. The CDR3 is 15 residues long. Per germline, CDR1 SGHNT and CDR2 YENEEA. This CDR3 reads CASSLGNRGSTEAFF. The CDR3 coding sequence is TGTGCCAGCAGCCTTGGGAACAGGGGAAGCACTGAAGCTTTCTTT.

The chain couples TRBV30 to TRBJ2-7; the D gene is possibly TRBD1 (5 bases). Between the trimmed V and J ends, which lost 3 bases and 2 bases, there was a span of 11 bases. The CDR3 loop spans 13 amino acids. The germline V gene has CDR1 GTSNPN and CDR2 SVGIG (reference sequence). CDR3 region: CAWRARVTYEQYF. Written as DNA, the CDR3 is TGTGCCTGGAGGGCCAGGGTGACCTACGAGCAGTACTTC.

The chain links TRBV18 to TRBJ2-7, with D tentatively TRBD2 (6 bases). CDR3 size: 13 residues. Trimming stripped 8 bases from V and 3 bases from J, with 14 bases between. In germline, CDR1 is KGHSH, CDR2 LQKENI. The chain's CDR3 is CASGPGGIYEQYF. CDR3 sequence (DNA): TGTGCCAGCGGGCCCGGGGGTATCTACGAGCAGTACTTC.

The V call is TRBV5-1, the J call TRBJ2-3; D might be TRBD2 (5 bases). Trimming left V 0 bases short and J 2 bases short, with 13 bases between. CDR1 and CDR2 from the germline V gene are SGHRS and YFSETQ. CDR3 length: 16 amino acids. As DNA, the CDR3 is TGCGCCAGCAGCTTGGCCCGAACGGGATTCACAGATACGCAGTATTTT. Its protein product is CASSLARTGFTDTQYF.

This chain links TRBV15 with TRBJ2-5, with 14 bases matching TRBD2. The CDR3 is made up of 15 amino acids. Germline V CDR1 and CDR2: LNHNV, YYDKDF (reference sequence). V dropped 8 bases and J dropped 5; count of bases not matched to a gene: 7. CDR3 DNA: TGTGCCACCGGGACTAGCGGGAGTATCAAGGAGACCCAGTACTTC. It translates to CATGTSGSIKETQYF.